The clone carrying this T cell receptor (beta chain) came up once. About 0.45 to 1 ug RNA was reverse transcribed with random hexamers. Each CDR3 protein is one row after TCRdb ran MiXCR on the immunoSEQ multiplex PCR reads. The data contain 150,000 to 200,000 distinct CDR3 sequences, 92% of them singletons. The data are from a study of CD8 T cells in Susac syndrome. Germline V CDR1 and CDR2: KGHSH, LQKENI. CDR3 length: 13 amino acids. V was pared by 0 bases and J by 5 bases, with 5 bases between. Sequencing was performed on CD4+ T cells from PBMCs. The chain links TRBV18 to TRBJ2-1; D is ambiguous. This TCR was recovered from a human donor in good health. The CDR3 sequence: CASSPPDDNEQFF. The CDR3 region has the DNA TGTGCCAGCTCACCACCGGACGACAATGAGCAGTTCTTC.